The rows below give T cell receptor beta chains drawn from one sample of a study of tissue T cells after allogeneic stem cell transplantation. Profiling relied on immunoSEQ multiplex PCR, and the TCRdb table lists in-frame clones only, not all of them. The sample carries some 460 clones, around 81% recorded once. The sample was skin, taken at autopsy. The origin of the receptors is a female patient aged 18 to 55 with steroid-refractory graft-versus-host disease after an allogeneic stem cell transplant. Some T cells here may be from the graft donor. Both conserved end residues are part of each CDR3. Each record gives: J gene, clone size, D gene, V gene, CDR3 protein, CDR3 DNA. A D gene is named only where the DNA matches it firmly. Clone size is not always given. Where it is, it says once, few, many or a class for expanded clones.

TRBJ1-2 NA NA TRBV5-4 CASSLLLGQLGYTF TGTGCCAGCAGCTTGTTGCTTGGACAGCTGGGCTACACCTTC
TRBJ1-2 NA NA TRBV7-9 CASRAGVAAQGYGYTF TGTGCCAGCAGGGCGGGCGTGGCTGCCCAGGGCTATGGCTACACCTTC
TRBJ2-1 once NA TRBV24-1 CATNGPPQSSNEQFF TGTGCCACCAATGGGCCCCCTCAAAGTTCGAATGAGCAGTTCTTC
TRBJ2-1 NA NA TRBV19 CASSPRTYNEQFF TGTGCCAGTAGTCCTAGGACTTACAATGAGCAGTTCTTC
TRBJ1-1 NA NA TRBV7-9 CASSGTRTNTEAFF TGTGCCAGCAGCGGTACTCGGACGAACACTGAAGCTTTCTTT
TRBJ2-5 NA NA TRBV5-1 CASSLTQGKETQYF TGCGCCAGCAGCTTGACCCAGGGGAAGGAGACCCAGTACTTC
TRBJ1-5 few NA TRBV7-3 CASSRDGNQPQHF TGTGCCAGCAGTAGGGACGGAAATCAGCCCCAGCATTTT
TRBJ1-5 NA NA TRBV28 CASRNQGYQPQHF TGTGCCAGCAGAAACCAGGGGTATCAGCCCCAGCATTTT
TRBJ2-1 NA NA TRBV28 CASQVRLHEQFF TGTGCCAGCCAGGTCAGGTTACATGAGCAGTTCTTC
TRBJ2-2 NA NA TRBV7-3 CASSWGRDNTGELFF TGTGCCAGCAGCTGGGGGCGGGATAACACCGGGGAGCTGTTTTTT
TRBJ2-7 NA NA TRBV5-8 CASNPFWDTAYEQYF TGTGCCAGCAACCCTTTCTGGGATACTGCCTACGAGCAGTACTTC
TRBJ2-3 NA TRBD2 TRBV6-1 CASSDRLAGARGDTQYF TGTGCCAGCAGTGATCGTCTAGCGGGGGCGAGAGGAGATACGCAGTATTTT
TRBJ1-1 NA NA TRBV9 CASSVTSRGTEAFF TGTGCCAGCAGCGTAACGAGTAGAGGCACTGAAGCTTTCTTT
TRBJ2-3 NA TRBD1 TRBV27 CASSLWTGADTQYF TGTGCCAGCAGTTTATGGACAGGGGCAGATACGCAGTATTTT
TRBJ2-5 NA TRBD1 TRBV5-4 CASTLGGGQGQETQYF TGTGCCAGCACCTTAGGGGGAGGACAGGGCCAAGAGACCCAGTACTTC
TRBJ2-5 NA NA TRBV7-8 CASSSRYQETQYF TGTGCCAGCAGCTCTAGGTACCAAGAGACCCAGTACTTC
TRBJ2-1 NA TRBD2 TRBV4-1 CASSQSGISGRPAYNEQFF TGCGCCAGCAGCCAAAGCGGGATTAGCGGGAGACCTGCCTACAATGAGCAGTTCTTC
TRBJ2-7 NA NA TRBV4-1 CASSPRDLAYEQYF TGCGCCAGCAGCCCCCGGGACTTAGCCTACGAGCAGTACTTC
TRBJ1-2 once NA TRBV19 CASSSGLFGRLDDYGYTF TGTGCCAGTAGCTCGGGGCTGTTCGGGCGGCTCGATGACTATGGCTACACCTTC
TRBJ2-5 once TRBD1 TRBV5-8 CASSLWQGAKTQYF TGTGCCAGCAGCTTGTGGCAGGGGGCTAAGACCCAGTACTTC
TRBJ2-1 NA NA TRBV19 CASKIRGTPHTRSSYNEQFF TGTGCCAGTAAAATTCGCGGGACTCCTCATACTAGGAGCTCCTACAATGAGCAGTTCTTC
TRBJ2-1 NA NA TRBV7-6 CASSFPGAGLYNEQFF TGTGCCAGCAGCTTCCCTGGAGCGGGCCTTTACAATGAGCAGTTCTTC
TRBJ1-5 NA NA TRBV6-2/TRBV6-3 CASSYRGWGGQPQHF TGTGCCAGCAGTTACCGAGGTTGGGGGGGTCAGCCCCAGCATTTT
TRBJ2-1 NA NA TRBV4-1 CASSQKGLPANEQFF TGCGCCAGCAGCCAAAAAGGCCTCCCAGCCAATGAGCAGTTCTTC
TRBJ1-5 few TRBD1 TRBV4-1 CASSQDGTGEIGEGNQPQHF TGCGCCAGCAGCCAAGACGGGACAGGGGAAATTGGTGAGGGCAATCAGCCCCAGCATTTT
TRBJ2-5 NA TRBD2 TRBV4-2 CASSQDGAGGPETQYF TGTGCCAGCAGCCAAGACGGGGCGGGAGGGCCGGAGACCCAGTACTTC
TRBJ1-1 NA NA TRBV2 CASSSPGHSMNTEAFF TGTGCCAGCAGTTCGCCGGGACATTCGATGAACACTGAAGCTTTCTTT
TRBJ2-1 NA NA TRBV5-1 CASSSGTLGEQFF TGCGCCAGCAGCTCCGGGACTCTGGGAGAGCAGTTCTTC
TRBJ2-1 few NA TRBV5-6 CASSPEGSIEQFF TGTGCCAGCAGCCCAGAGGGGTCGATTGAGCAGTTCTTC
TRBJ1-2 NA NA TRBV7-9 CASIRDGGYYGYTF TGTGCCAGCATCCGGGACGGCGGTTATTATGGCTACACCTTC
TRBJ2-7 few TRBD2 TRBV4-1 CASSASGGQYF TGCGCCAGCAGCGCTAGCGGCGGGCAGTACTTC
TRBJ2-1 NA TRBD2 TRBV29-1 CSVEVGGTPYNEQFF TGCAGCGTTGAGGTCGGGGGGACCCCCTACAATGAGCAGTTCTTC
TRBJ1-2 few NA TRBV5-1 CASSLAGIGYGYTF TGCGCCAGCAGCTTGGCTGGGATAGGATATGGCTACACCTTC
TRBJ2-2 NA NA TRBV5-1 CASTNRLYTGELFF TGCGCCAGCACTAACAGGCTTTACACCGGGGAGCTGTTTTTT
TRBJ1-5 NA NA TRBV6-5 CASSYTSINQPQHF TGTGCCAGCAGTTACACTTCGATCAATCAGCCCCAGCATTTT
TRBJ2-4 NA NA TRBV11-2 CASSTGGLANIQYF TGTGCCAGCAGCACGGGGGGCCTGGCAAACATTCAGTACTTC
TRBJ2-3 NA NA TRBV5-1 CASSLQQSWDTQYF TGCGCCAGCAGCTTGCAGCAGTCCTGGGATACGCAGTATTTT
TRBJ2-3 NA NA TRBV6-4 CASSDSGTTDTQYF TGTGCCAGCAGTGACTCGGGAACCACAGATACGCAGTATTTT
TRBJ2-1 NA NA TRBV27 CASSLREGNEQFF TGTGCCAGCAGTTTACGAGAGGGGAATGAGCAGTTCTTC